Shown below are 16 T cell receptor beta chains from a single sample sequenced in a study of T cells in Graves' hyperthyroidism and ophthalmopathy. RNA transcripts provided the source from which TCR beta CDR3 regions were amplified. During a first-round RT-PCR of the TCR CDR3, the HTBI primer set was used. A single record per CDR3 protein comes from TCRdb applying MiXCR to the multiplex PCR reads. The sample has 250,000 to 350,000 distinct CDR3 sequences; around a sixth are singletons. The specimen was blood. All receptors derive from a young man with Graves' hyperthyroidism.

CDR3 region: CASSQNRAEETQYF. The CDR3 DNA is TGTGCCAGCAGCCAAAACAGGGCCGAAGAGACCCAGTACTTC. The rearrangement uses TRBV3-1 and TRBJ2-5; D may be TRBD1 (6 bases). V was shortened by 2 bases and J by 3 bases, with 10 bases between the two germline ends. Germline V gene data show CDR1 as LGHDT and CDR2 as YNNKEL (reference sequence). This CDR3 is built from 14 residues.

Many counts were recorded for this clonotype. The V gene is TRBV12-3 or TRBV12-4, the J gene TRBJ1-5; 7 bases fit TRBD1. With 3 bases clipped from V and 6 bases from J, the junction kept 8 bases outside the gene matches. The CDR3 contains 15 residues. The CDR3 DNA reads TGTGCCAGCAGTTTGACCTACAGGGGTCCTCAGCCCCAGCATTTT. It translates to CASSLTYRGPQPQHF.

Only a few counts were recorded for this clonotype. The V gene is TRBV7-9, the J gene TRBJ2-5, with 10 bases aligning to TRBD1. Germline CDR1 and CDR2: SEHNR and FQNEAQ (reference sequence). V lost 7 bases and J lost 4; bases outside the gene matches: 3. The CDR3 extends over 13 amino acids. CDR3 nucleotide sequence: TGTGCCAGCACGACAGGGGGCGCAGAGACCCAGTACTTC. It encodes CASTTGGAETQYF.

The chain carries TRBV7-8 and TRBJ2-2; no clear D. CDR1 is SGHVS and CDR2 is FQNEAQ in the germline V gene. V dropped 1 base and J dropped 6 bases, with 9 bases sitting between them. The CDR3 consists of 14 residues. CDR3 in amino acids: CASSLGTSPGELFF. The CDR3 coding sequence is TGTGCCAGCAGCTTAGGTACCAGTCCCGGGGAGCTGTTTTTT. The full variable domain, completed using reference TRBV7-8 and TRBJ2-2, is GAGVSQSPRYKVAKRGQDVALRCDPISGHVSLFWYQQALGQGPEFLTYFQNEAQLDKSGLPSDRFFAERPEGSVSTLKIQRTQQEDSAVYLCASSLGTSPGELFFGEGSRLTVL.

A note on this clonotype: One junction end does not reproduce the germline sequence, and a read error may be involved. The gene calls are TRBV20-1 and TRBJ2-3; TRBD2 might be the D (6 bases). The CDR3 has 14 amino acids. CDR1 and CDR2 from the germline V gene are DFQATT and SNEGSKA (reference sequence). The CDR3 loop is CSARESEGGDTQYF. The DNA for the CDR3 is TGCAGTGCTAGAGAGTCGGAGGGTGGAGATACCCAGTATTTT.

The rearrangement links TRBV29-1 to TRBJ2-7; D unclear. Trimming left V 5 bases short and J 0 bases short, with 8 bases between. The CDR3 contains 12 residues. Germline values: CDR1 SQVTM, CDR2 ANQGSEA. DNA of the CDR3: TGCAGCGTTATGGCCGACTCCTACGAGCAGTACTTC. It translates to CSVMADSYEQYF.

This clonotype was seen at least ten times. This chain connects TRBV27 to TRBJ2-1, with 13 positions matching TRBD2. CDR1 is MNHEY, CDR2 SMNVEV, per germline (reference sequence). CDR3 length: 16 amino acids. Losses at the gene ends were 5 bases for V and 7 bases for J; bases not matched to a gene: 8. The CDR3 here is CASSRRTSGSRNEQFF. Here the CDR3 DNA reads TGTGCCAGCAGTCGTCGGACTAGCGGGAGTAGAAATGAGCAGTTCTTC.

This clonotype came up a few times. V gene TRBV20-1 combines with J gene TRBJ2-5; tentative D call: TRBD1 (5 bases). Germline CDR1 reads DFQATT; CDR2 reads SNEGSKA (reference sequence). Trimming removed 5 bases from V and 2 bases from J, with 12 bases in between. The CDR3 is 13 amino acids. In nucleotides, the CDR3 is TGCAGTGCTCCTGACAGTCTACAAGAGACCCAGTACTTC. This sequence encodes CSAPDSLQETQYF.

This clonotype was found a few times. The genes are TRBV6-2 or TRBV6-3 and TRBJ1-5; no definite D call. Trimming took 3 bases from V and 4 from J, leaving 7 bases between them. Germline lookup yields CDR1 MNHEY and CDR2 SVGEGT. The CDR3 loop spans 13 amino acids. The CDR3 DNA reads TGTGCCAGCAGTTATGATCCTAATCAGCCCCAGCATTTT. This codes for CASSYDPNQPQHF.

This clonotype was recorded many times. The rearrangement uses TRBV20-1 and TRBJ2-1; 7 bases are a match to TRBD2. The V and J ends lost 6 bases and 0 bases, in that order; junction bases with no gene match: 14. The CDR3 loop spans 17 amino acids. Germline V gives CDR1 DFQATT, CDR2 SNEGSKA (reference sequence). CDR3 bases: TGCAGTGCCCGGCCTTTGACTAGCCCAAGCTCCTACAATGAGCAGTTCTTC. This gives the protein CSARPLTSPSSYNEQFF.

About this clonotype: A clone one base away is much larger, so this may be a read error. CDR3 sequence: CAGSFPNLNEKLFF. In DNA form, the CDR3 reads TGTGCCGGCAGTTTCCCGAATCTAAATGAAAAACTGTTTTTT. The V gene is TRBV12-3 or TRBV12-4, the J gene TRBJ1-4; D gene uncertain. This CDR3 spans 14 amino acids.

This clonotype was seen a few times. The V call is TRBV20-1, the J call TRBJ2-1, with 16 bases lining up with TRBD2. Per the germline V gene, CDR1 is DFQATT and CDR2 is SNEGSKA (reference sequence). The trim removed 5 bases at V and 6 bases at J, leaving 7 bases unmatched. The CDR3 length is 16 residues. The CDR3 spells CSAGGLAGGLLNEQFF. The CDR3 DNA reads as TGCAGTGCTGGGGGACTAGCGGGAGGGCTCCTCAATGAGCAGTTCTTC.

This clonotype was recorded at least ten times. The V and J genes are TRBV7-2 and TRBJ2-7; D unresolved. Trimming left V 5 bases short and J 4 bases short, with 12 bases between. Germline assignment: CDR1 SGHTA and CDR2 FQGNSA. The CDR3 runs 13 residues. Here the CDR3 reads CASSPTDGYEQYF. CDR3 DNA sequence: TGTGCCAGCAGCCCGACGGACGGGTACGAGCAGTACTTC.

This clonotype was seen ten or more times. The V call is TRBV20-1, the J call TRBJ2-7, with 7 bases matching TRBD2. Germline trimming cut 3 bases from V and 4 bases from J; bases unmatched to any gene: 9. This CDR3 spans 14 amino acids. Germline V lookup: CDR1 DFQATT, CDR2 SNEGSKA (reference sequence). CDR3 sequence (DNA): TGCAGTGCTAGTATGTGGGAGGGCCGGTACGAGCAGTACTTC. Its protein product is CSASMWEGRYEQYF.

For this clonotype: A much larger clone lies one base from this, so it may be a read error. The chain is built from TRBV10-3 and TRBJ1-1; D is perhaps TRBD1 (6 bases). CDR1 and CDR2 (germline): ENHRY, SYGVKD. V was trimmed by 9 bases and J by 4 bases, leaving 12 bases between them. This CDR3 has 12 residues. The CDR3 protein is CAIRTVSTEAFF. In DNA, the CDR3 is TGTGCCATACGGACAGTGAGCACTGAAGCTTTCTTT.

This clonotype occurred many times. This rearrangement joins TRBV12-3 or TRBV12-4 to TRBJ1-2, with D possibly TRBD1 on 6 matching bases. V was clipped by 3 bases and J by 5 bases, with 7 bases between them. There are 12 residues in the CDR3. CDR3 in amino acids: CASSFGTYGYTF. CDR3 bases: TGTGCCAGCAGTTTCGGGACATATGGCTACACCTTC.